A selection of T cell receptor beta chains follows, all from one sample in a study of shared clonotypes between healthy human individuals. The repertoire was sequenced with immunoSEQ multiplex PCR; TCRdb's copy has only in-frame clones and lacks some. The sample consists of some 790,000 clones, over 55% of them appearing once. Sequencing was done on a sample of memory CD4+ T cells sorted from blood. The receptors stem from a woman aged 25 to 39 in good health. Each CDR3 is given with its conserved first and last residue. Each record gives: CDR3 DNA, CDR3 protein, J gene, clone size, D gene, V gene. D genes are given only for firm matches. The size of a clone is reported for some rows only, either as once, few or many, or as a class for expanded clones.

DNA: TGTGCCAGTAGTATGATAGCGGGGAGCACAGATACGCAGTATTTT
CDR3: CASSMIAGSTDTQYF
J: TRBJ2-3
size: NA
D: TRBD2
V: TRBV19

DNA: TGTGCCAGCAGCTTTACAGGGTTGGGTGCTTTCTTT
CDR3: CASSFTGLGAFF
J: TRBJ1-1
size: NA
D: NA
V: TRBV11-2

DNA: TGTGCCAGCAGCGTGGGGTCGGGTACGCAGTATTTT
CDR3: CASSVGSGTQYF
J: TRBJ2-3
size: NA
D: NA
V: TRBV9

DNA: TGTGCCAGTAGTATAGAGGACAGGGGGCGTCCATACGAGCAGTTCTTC
CDR3: CASSIEDRGRPYEQFF
J: TRBJ2-1
size: NA
D: TRBD1
V: TRBV19

DNA: TGTGCCTGGAGTGTACGGTACGAGCAGTACTTC
CDR3: CAWSVRYEQYF
J: TRBJ2-7
size: few
D: NA
V: TRBV30

DNA: TGCGCCAGCAGCTTGGGGCCAGGGGGCTCCGGGGAGCTGTTTTTT
CDR3: CASSLGPGGSGELFF
J: TRBJ2-2
size: NA
D: TRBD1
V: TRBV5-1

DNA: TGTGCCAGCAGCTTAGCAGAAGATACGCAGTATTTT
CDR3: CASSLAEDTQYF
J: TRBJ2-3
size: NA
D: NA
V: TRBV7-9

DNA: TGTGCCAGCAGCACTAACAGGGGCCTTAGCACGGGCAATGAGCAGTTCTTC
CDR3: CASSTNRGLSTGNEQFF
J: TRBJ2-1
size: NA
D: TRBD1
V: TRBV5-4

DNA: TGTGCCAGCAGTGACACAGGGTGGGATCAGCCCCAGCATTTT
CDR3: CASSDTGWDQPQHF
J: TRBJ1-5
size: NA
D: NA
V: TRBV28

DNA: TGTGCCAGCAGCTTGGGGGACAGGGATCTCTATGGCTACACCTTC
CDR3: CASSLGDRDLYGYTF
J: TRBJ1-2
size: NA
D: TRBD1
V: TRBV5-4

DNA: TGTGCCAGCAGTGCCCGGGAAAACTCCTACGAGCAGTACTTC
CDR3: CASSARENSYEQYF
J: TRBJ2-7
size: NA
D: NA
V: TRBV6-4

DNA: TGTGCCAGCAGTGAAGTCGGTAATCAGCCCCAGCATTTT
CDR3: CASSEVGNQPQHF
J: TRBJ1-5
size: NA
D: NA
V: TRBV6-1

DNA: TGTGCCAGCAGCCAAGAGGGCGCTAGCTCCTACGAGCAGTACTTC
CDR3: CASSQEGASSYEQYF
J: TRBJ2-7
size: few
D: NA
V: TRBV6-6

DNA: TGTGCCAGCAGCGTAAGGCTCGGGGGGCTGAACACCGGGGAGCTGTTTTTT
CDR3: CASSVRLGGLNTGELFF
J: TRBJ2-2
size: NA
D: NA
V: TRBV9